This record looks at one TCR beta chain sequence and its context. No antigen is known for it. The data belong to a study of T cell repertoires in cytomegalovirus infection. The overall study: Evidence of both CMV infection and a matching HLA type came from public TCR beta signatures. General observations from the study: There were carriers of CMV plus the relevant HLA, and cumulative public TCR beta family frequency identified them. HLA-C-restricted CMV clonotypes gave the most frequent clonotype in two of eight donors.

Via MiXCR, TCRdb re-called the reads, giving one row per CDR3 protein. The sample has around 530,000 distinct CDR3 sequences; about 26% are singletons. The germline gives CDR1 DFQATT, CDR2 SNEGSKA (reference sequence). The V end was cut by 7 bases, the J end by 1 base, with 16 bases between. CDR3 length equals 14 residues. The sequence derives from a human donor in good health (CMV status not recorded). Some clones in this sample may be carry-over from other donors' samples. The source material was PBMCs. This rearrangement joins TRBV20-1 to TRBJ1-1; tentatively, D is TRBD1 (5 bases). Here the CDR3 reads CSVMGVGPNTEAFF. The CDR3 DNA sequence: TGCAGTGTCATGGGGGTCGGCCCGAACACTGAAGCTTTCTTT.